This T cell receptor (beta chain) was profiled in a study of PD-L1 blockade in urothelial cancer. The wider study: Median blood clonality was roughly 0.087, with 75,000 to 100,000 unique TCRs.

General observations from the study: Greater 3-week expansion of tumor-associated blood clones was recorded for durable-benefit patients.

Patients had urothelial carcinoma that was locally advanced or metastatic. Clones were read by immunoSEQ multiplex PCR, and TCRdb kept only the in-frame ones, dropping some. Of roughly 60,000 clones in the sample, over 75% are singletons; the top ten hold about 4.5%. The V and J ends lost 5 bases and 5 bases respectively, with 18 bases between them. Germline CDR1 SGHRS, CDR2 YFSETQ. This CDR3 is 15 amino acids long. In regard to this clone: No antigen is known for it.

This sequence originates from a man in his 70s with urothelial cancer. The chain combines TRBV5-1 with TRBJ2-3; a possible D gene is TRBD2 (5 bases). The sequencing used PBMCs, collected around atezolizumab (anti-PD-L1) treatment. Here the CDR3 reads CASRSRVVRGDTQYF. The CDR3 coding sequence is TGCGCCAGCAGGTCACGGGTCGTCCGGGGAGATACGCAGTATTTT. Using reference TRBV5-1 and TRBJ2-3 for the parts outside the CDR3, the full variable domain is KAGVTQTPRYLIKTRGQQVTLSCSPISGHRSVSWYQQTPGQGLQFLFEYFSETQRNKGNFPGRFSGRQFSNSRSEMNVSTLELGDSALYLCASRSRVVRGDTQYFGPGTRLTVL.